This entry is about one T cell receptor beta chain. This entry is derived from a study of CXCR3-negative and CXCR3-positive naive CD8 T cells. UMI-labeled TRB cDNA libraries were prepared by 5' RACE. TCRdb reprocessed the 5' RACE reads, keeping one entry per CDR3 protein, no DNA. Its listing shows under 30,000 distinct CDR3 sequences. The TCR comes from a human donor in good health. Some clones in this sample may be carry-over from other donors' samples. Sequencing input: memory CD8+ T cells from blood.

The CDR3: CASSDAGGYTF. The chain carries TRBV10-2 and TRBJ1-2. Germline V lookup: CDR1 WSHSY, CDR2 SAAADI. The CDR3 sequence is 11 residues long.